This is a list of T cell receptor beta chains from one sample in a study of T-cell memory formation after mild COVID-19. TCRdb itself ran the 5' RACE reads through MiXCR, one entry per CDR3 protein. Of 250,000 to 300,000 distinct CDR3 sequences in the sample, about a sixth were seen once. The sequenced material came from PBMCs or a T cell subset sorted from them (not recorded which). These TCRs come from a man younger than 30 who had mild COVID-19 (a few samples of this study predate the infection). Cell type and time point are not known. The CDR3 runs from the conserved cysteine through the conserved F or W. A D gene is named only where the DNA matches it firmly. Size is stated for part of the rows, as once, few or many counts, or as a class when the clone is expanded.

len: 16
j_gene: TRBJ1-5
d_gene: .
v_gene: TRBV7-2
abundance: .
CDR3nt: TGTGCCAGCAGCTTAGATATTAGGGGGGTGGGTCAGCCCCAGCATTTT
CDR3aa: CASSLDIRGVGQPQHF

len: 15
j_gene: TRBJ1-5
d_gene: .
v_gene: TRBV4-1
abundance: many
CDR3nt: TGCGCCAGCAGCCAAGAACAGTATAGCAATCAGCCCCAGCATTTT
CDR3aa: CASSQEQYSNQPQHF

len: 15
j_gene: TRBJ1-5
d_gene: .
v_gene: TRBV24-1
abundance: .
CDR3nt: TGTGCCACCAGTGAAACCGGGATCGGCGGGCAGCCCCAGCATTTT
CDR3aa: CATSETGIGGQPQHF

len: 16
j_gene: TRBJ2-1
d_gene: TRBD2
v_gene: TRBV4-2
abundance: .
CDR3nt: TGTGCCAGCAGCCAAGGTATAGCGGGGGGGGGCGATGAGCAGTTCTTC
CDR3aa: CASSQGIAGGGDEQFF

len: 14
j_gene: TRBJ2-1
d_gene: .
v_gene: TRBV7-2
abundance: few
CDR3nt: TGTGCCAGCAGCGTAGACAGGTCCCCCGTAGATCCGTTCTTC
CDR3aa: CASSVDRSPVDPFF

len: 20
j_gene: TRBJ2-1
d_gene: TRBD2
v_gene: TRBV7-9
abundance: few
CDR3nt: TGTGCCAGCATTGGGGCCGGGACGGACACTAGCGGGGGGACCTACAATGAGCAGTTCTTC
CDR3aa: CASIGAGTDTSGGTYNEQFF

len: 14
j_gene: TRBJ1-2
d_gene: .
v_gene: TRBV2
abundance: .
CDR3nt: TGTGCCAGCAAGGCCGCAGCGAATAACTATGGCTACACCTTC
CDR3aa: CASKAAANNYGYTF

len: 14
j_gene: TRBJ2-1
d_gene: TRBD2
v_gene: TRBV27
abundance: .
CDR3nt: TGTGCCAGCAGCCAAACTAGCGGGGGGCATGAGCAGTTCTTC
CDR3aa: CASSQTSGGHEQFF

len: 13
j_gene: TRBJ1-1
d_gene: .
v_gene: TRBV20-1
abundance: few
CDR3nt: TGCAGTGCTAGGAAGCAGGAGGTCGGTGAAGCTTTCTTT
CDR3aa: CSARKQEVGEAFF

len: 15
j_gene: TRBJ1-2
d_gene: .
v_gene: TRBV7-9
abundance: .
CDR3nt: TGTGCCAGCAGCTTGGGGGGCGGGGCCGCCTATGGCTACACCTTC
CDR3aa: CASSLGGGAAYGYTF

len: 16
j_gene: TRBJ2-5
d_gene: .
v_gene: TRBV7-9
abundance: .
CDR3nt: TGTGCCAGCAGTCCTCTCCAGCTGGGAAAAAGGGAGACCCAGTACTTC
CDR3aa: CASSPLQLGKRETQYF